A single sample is the source of the 16 T cell receptor beta chains below, sequenced in a study of chronic HIV infection and antiretroviral therapy. One entry per CDR3 protein results from TCRdb running MiXCR on the 5' RACE reads. The data show roughly 39,000 distinct CDR3 sequences, about 7.4% seen once. Sequenced sample: peripheral blood. The origin of the receptors is an adult who had HIV and had not received antiretroviral therapy, or was an uninfected healthy control (not recorded which).

In its sample, this clonotype was seen many times. The chain has TRBV6-2 or TRBV6-3 and TRBJ1-5, with 8 bases aligning to TRBD1. V was pared by 7 bases and J by 9 bases, with 8 bases of the junction left unmatched. The CDR3 runs to 13 residues. Germline V CDR1 and CDR2: MNHEY, SVGEGT. The CDR3 nucleotides are TGTGCCAGCACTGACAGGGGTCATGCGCCCCAGCATTTT. It yields the protein CASTDRGHAPQHF.

Within the sample, this clonotype is medium-sized. This chain links TRBV28 with TRBJ2-4, with D maybe TRBD1 (5 bases). This CDR3 spans 17 amino acids. V lost 4 bases and J lost 0, with 16 bases in between. Germline V gene data show CDR1 as MDHEN and CDR2 as SYDVKM. CDR3 nucleotide sequence: TGTGCCAGCAGTTCCCTGACCGTCCAGGGAGCCAAAAACATTCAGTACTTC. Translation: CASSSLTVQGAKNIQYF.

This clonotype was seen at least ten times. The chain has TRBV12-5 and TRBJ1-1; D is uncertain. V was shortened by 1 base and J by 5 bases, with 11 bases between the two germline ends. The CDR3 has 14 amino acids. Germline V gene data show CDR1 as LGHNT and CDR2 as FRNRAP. CDR3 amino acids: CASGLGYGRTEAFF. The CDR3 coding sequence is TGTGCTAGTGGTTTGGGTTATGGCCGGACTGAAGCTTTCTTT.

By its share, this clonotype is medium-sized. The chain is built from TRBV7-6 and TRBJ2-5; D perhaps matches TRBD1 (6 bases). Germline CDR1 SGHVS, CDR2 FNYEAQ. This CDR3 is built from 14 residues. V was cut by 1 base and J by 5 bases, with 11 bases left in between. The CDR3, as DNA: TGTGCCAGCAGCTTAGTGGTAGGGGGTGAGACCCAGTACTTC. It specifies CASSLVVGGETQYF.

This clonotype was seen more than once but under ten times. This sequence joins TRBV2 and TRBJ1-5; D gene ambiguous. Germline V CDR1 and CDR2: SNHLY, FYNNEI. The CDR3 totals 14 residues. V dropped 0 bases and J dropped 4 bases, with 7 bases sitting between them. Here the CDR3 DNA reads TGTGCCAGCAGTGAAGCCCGGGGAAATCAGCCCCAGCATTTT. It yields the protein CASSEARGNQPQHF.

This clonotype was recorded many times. The genes are TRBV6-4 and TRBJ2-1; 8 nucleotides line up with TRBD1. CDR3 size: 16 residues. Per the germline V gene, CDR1 is MRHNA and CDR2 is SNTAGT. J was trimmed by 6 bases and V by 0 bases; bases with no gene match: 7. CDR3 in amino acids: CASSDSSGGASNEQFF. DNA for the CDR3: TGTGCCAGCAGTGACTCTTCAGGGGGCGCTTCCAATGAGCAGTTCTTC.

The J gene is TRBJ1-3, the V gene TRBV28; D call uncertain. The CDR3 has 14 amino acids. Germline values: CDR1 MDHEN, CDR2 SYDVKM. V lost 1 base and J 7 bases, leaving 11 bases between the germline ends. In DNA form, the CDR3 reads TGTGCCAGCAGTTTATTAGGGAGCCGGAACACCATATATTTT. Amino acid sequence: CASSLLGSRNTIYF.

The CDR3 nucleotides are TGCAGCGTTGACGACGTCACCGGGGAGCTGTTTTTT. Its translation: CSVDDVTGELFF. The V call is TRBV29-1, the J call TRBJ2-2; D uncertain. This CDR3 has 12 amino acids. The germline gives CDR1 SQVTM, CDR2 ANQGSEA. V was shortened by 3 bases and J by 4 bases, with 6 bases between the two germline ends.

This clonotype has more than one count but fewer than ten. The V gene is TRBV29-1, the J gene TRBJ2-7; 7 nucleotides agree with TRBD1. CDR3 length: 14 amino acids. V dropped 7 bases and J dropped 3; count of bases not matched to a gene: 12. Germline V gives CDR1 SQVTM, CDR2 ANQGSEA. In DNA, the CDR3 is TGCAGCGCTGGAGAGCCGGGACAGCACTACGAGCAGTACTTC. This codes for CSAGEPGQHYEQYF.

This clonotype has ten or more counts. The chain couples TRBV7-9 to TRBJ2-3; 7 nucleotides align to TRBD2. Trimming cost V 1 base and J 3 bases; bases outside gene matches: 1. Germline-derived CDR1 and CDR2 are SEHNR and FQNEAQ (reference sequence). The CDR3 spans 14 residues. The CDR3 sequence: CASSLGLATDTQYF. The CDR3 DNA is TGTGCCAGCAGCTTAGGACTAGCAACAGATACGCAGTATTTT.

This clonotype was seen a handful of times. The rearrangement links TRBV20-1 to TRBJ2-7, with D possibly being TRBD2 (6 bases). V was cut by 0 bases and J by 5 bases, with 11 bases left in between. The CDR3 spans 13 residues. Germline CDR1 is DFQATT and CDR2 is SNEGSKA (reference sequence). The CDR3 nucleotides are TGCAGTGCTAGAGATCCGGGAGTTGACGAGCAGTACTTC. It translates to CSARDPGVDEQYF.

In its sample, this clonotype was seen many times. V usage is TRBV28 and J usage is TRBJ1-2, with D perhaps matching TRBD1 (6 bases). Between the trimmed V and J ends, which lost 8 bases and 3 bases, there was a span of 13 bases. This CDR3 region has 13 residues. From germline, CDR1 is MDHEN and CDR2 SYDVKM. The CDR3 coding sequence is TGTGCCAGCGGAGGGGGACCCTACTATGGCTACACCTTC. Translation: CASGGGPYYGYTF.

At least ten counts were recorded for this clonotype. The chain has TRBV28 and TRBJ1-2, with TRBD1 identical over 7 bases. V was clipped by 7 bases and J by 8 bases; unmatched bases: 10. From germline, CDR1 is MDHEN and CDR2 SYDVKM. This CDR3 has 13 residues. The CDR3 bases are TGTGCCAGCACCGAAGGTGACAGGGACGGCTACACCTTC. It codes for CASTEGDRDGYTF.

Only a few counts were recorded for this clonotype. This sequence joins TRBV28 and TRBJ1-5; D call uncertain. Germline CDR1 reads MDHEN; CDR2 reads SYDVKM. CDR3 length: 12 amino acids. Trimming shortened V by 4 bases and J by 6 bases, and 7 bases separated the two germline ends. This chain's CDR3 is CASSWEGQPQHF. In DNA form, the CDR3 reads TGTGCCAGCAGTTGGGAGGGTCAGCCCCAGCATTTT. Variable domain in full (rest from reference TRBV28 and TRBJ1-5): DVKVTQSSRYLVKRTGEKVFLECVQDMDHENMFWYRQDPGLGLRLIYFSYDVKMKEKGDIPEGYSVSREKKERFSLILESASTNQTSMYLCASSWEGQPQHFGDGTRLSIL.

This clonotype was seen a handful of times. The CDR3 region is CASSDDSTDTQYF. CDR3 nucleotide sequence: TGTGCCAGCAGCGACGACAGCACAGATACGCAGTATTTT. The chain combines TRBV28 with TRBJ2-3, with no clear D. The CDR3 contains 13 residues. The V end was cut by 6 bases, the J end by 0 bases, with 7 bases between. Germline lookup yields CDR1 MDHEN and CDR2 SYDVKM.

The chain links TRBV28 to TRBJ1-2; D is undetermined. V was pared by 2 bases and J by 6 bases, with 10 bases between. This CDR3 region has 13 residues. In germline, CDR1 is MDHEN, CDR2 SYDVKM. CDR3 in DNA: TGTGCCAGCAGTTTAGGACGGTTTGATGGCTACACCTTC. Its translation is CASSLGRFDGYTF.